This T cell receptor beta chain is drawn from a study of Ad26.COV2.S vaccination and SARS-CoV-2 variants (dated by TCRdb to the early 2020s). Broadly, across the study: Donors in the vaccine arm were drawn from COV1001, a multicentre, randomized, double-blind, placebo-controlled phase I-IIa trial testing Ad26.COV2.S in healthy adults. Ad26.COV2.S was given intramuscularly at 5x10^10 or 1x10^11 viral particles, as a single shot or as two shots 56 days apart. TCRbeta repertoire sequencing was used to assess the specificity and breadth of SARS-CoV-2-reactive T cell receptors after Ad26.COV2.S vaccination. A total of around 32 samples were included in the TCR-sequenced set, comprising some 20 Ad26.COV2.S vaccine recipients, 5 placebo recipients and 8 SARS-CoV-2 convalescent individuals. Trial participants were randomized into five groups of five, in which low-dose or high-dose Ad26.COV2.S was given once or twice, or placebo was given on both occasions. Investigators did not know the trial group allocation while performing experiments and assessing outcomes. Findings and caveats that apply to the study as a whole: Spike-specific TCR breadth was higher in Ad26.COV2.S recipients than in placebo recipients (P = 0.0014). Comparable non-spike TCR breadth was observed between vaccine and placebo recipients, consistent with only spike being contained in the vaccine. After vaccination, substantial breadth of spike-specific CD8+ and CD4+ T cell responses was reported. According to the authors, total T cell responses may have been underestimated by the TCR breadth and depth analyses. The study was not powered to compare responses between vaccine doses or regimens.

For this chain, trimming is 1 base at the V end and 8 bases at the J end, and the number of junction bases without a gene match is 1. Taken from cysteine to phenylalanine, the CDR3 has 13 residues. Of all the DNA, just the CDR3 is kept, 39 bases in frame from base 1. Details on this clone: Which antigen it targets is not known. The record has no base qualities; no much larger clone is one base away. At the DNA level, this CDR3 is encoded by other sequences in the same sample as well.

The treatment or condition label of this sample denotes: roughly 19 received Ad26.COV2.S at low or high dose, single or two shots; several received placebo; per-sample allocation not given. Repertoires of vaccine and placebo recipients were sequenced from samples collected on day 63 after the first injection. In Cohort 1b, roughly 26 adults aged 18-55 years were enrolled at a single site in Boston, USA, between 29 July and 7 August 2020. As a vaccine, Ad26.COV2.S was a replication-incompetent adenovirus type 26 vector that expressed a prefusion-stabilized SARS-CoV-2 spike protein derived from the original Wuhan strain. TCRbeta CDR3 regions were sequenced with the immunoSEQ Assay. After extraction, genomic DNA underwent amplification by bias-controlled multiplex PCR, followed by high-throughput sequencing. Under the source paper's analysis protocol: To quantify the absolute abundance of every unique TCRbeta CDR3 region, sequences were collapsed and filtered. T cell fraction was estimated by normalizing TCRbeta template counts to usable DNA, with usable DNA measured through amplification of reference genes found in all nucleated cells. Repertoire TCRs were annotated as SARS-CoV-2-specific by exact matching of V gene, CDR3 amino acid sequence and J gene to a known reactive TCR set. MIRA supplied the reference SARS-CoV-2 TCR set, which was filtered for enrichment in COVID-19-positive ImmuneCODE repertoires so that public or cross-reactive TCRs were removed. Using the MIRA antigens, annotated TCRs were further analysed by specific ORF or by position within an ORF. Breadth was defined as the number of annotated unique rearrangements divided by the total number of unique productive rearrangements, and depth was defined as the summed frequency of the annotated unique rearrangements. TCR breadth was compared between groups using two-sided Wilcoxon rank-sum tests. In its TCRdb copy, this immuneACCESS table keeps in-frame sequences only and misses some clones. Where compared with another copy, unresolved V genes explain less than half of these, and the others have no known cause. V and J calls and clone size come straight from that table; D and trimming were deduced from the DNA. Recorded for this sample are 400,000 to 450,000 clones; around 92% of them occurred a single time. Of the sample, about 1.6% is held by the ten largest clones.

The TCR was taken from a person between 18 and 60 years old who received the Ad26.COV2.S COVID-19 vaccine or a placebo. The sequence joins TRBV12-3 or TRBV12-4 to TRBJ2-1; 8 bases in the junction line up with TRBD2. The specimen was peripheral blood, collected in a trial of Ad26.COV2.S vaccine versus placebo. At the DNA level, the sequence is TGTGCCAGCAGTTTAGTAGCGGGGTATGAGCAGTTCTTC. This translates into CASSLVAGYEQFF.